The sequence of this T cell receptor (beta chain) was determined in a study of response to subunit inactivated influenza vaccine. V was trimmed by 4 bases and J by 8 bases, leaving 14 bases between them. This CDR3 contains 13 residues. Germline V gives CDR1 LGHDT, CDR2 YNNKEL (reference sequence). TCRdb re-analysed the RT-PCR reads in MiXCR, keeping a single row per CDR3 protein. The table includes hundreds of thousands of distinct CDR3 sequences, approximately 10% detected once. This clonotype showed up just a few times. These data were likewise used in another study, on T cells expressing NK-cell markers. Turning to that study: The authors generated TCR beta cDNA through 5'RACE template switching with UMIs. Dominant NKG2C+ clonotypes in five or six donors made up about 1.0-7.5% of CD8+ T cells.

The sequencing used PBMCs from blood, collected on the day of vaccination. The receptor was derived from a man aged 50-59 years who received an inactivated influenza vaccine. The chain links TRBV3-1 to TRBJ1-2; D is unresolved. The DNA of the CDR3 is TGTGCCAGCAGCCGCGGACTCCCTGGCGGCTACACCTTC. This sequence encodes CASSRGLPGGYTF. The variable domain in full, completed from reference TRBV3-1 and TRBJ1-2, reads DTAVSQTPKYLVTQMGNDKSIKCEQNLGHDTMYWYKQDSKKFLKIMFSYNNKELIINETVPNRFSPKSPDKAHLNLHINSLELGDSAVYFCASSRGLPGGYTFGSGTRLTVV.